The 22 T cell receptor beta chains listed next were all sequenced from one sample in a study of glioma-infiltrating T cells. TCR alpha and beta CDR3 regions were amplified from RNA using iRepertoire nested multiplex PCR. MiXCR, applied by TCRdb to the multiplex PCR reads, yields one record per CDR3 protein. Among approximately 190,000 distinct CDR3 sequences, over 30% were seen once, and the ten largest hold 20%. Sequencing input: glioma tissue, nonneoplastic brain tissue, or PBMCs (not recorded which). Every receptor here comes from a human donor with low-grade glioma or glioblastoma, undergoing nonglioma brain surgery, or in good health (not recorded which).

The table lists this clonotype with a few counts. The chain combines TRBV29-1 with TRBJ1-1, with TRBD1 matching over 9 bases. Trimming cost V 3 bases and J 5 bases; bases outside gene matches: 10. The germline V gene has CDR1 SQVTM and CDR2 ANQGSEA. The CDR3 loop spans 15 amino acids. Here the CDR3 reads CSVENRGLWKTEAFF. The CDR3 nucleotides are TGCAGCGTTGAGAACAGGGGGCTTTGGAAAACTGAAGCTTTCTTT.

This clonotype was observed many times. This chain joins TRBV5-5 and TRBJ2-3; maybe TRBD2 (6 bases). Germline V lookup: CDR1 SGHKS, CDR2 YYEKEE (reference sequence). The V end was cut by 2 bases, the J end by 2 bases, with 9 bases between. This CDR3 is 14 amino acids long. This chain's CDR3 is CASSFGLPTDTQYF. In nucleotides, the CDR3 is TGTGCCAGCAGCTTCGGACTACCCACAGATACGCAGTATTTT. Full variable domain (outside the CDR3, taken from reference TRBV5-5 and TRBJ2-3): DAGVTQSPTHLIKTRGQQVTLRCSPISGHKSVSWYQQVLGQGPQFIFQYYEKEERGRGNFPDRFSARQFPNYSSELNVNALLLGDSALYLCASSFGLPTDTQYFGPGTRLTVL.

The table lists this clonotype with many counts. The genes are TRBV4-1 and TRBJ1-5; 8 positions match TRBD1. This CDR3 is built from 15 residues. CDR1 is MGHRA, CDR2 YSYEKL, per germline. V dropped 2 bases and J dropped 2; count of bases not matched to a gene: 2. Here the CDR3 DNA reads TGCGCCAGCAGCCAATTACAGGGGGGCAATCAGCCCCAGCATTTT. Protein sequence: CASSQLQGGNQPQHF.

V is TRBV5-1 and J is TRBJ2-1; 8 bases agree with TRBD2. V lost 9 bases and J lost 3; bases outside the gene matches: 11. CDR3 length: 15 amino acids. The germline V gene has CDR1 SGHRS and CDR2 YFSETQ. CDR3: CAKKKREPYYNEQFF. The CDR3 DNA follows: TGCGCCAAAAAAAAGCGGGAGCCATACTACAATGAGCAGTTCTTC.

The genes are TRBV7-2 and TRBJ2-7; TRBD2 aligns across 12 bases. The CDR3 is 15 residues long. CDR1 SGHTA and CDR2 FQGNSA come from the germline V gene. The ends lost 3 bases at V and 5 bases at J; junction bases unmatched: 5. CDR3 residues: CASSLQTSGGHEQYF. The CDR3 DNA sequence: TGTGCCAGCAGCTTGCAGACTAGCGGGGGCCACGAGCAGTACTTC.

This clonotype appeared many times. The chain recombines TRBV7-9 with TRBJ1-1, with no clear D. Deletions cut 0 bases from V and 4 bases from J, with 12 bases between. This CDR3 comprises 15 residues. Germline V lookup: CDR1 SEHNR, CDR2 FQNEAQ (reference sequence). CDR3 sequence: CASSLAGGTGTEAFF. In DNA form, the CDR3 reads TGTGCCAGCAGCTTAGCGGGAGGAACTGGCACTGAAGCTTTCTTT.

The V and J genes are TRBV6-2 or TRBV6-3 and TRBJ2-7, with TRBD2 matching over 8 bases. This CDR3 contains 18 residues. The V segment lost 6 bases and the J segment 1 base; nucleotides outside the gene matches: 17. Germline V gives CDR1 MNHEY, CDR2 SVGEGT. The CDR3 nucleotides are TGTGCCAGCAGCTCTTGGAGCGGGAGCCCCCCGAAGTCCTACGAGCAGTACTTC. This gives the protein CASSSWSGSPPKSYEQYF.

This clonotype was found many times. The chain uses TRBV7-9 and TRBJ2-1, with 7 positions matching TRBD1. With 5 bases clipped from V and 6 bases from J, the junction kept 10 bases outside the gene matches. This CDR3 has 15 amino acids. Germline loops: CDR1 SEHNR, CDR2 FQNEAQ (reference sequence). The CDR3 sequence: CASSPPGQLGNEQFF. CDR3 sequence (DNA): TGTGCCAGCAGCCCGCCGGGACAGCTAGGCAATGAGCAGTTCTTC.

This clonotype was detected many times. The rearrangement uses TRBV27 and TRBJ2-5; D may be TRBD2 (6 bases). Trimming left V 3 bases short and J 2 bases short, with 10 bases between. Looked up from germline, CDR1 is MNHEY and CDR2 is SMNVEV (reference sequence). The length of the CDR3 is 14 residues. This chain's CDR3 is CASSFRRGQETQYF. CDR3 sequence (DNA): TGTGCCAGCAGTTTTCGGCGGGGTCAAGAGACCCAGTACTTC.

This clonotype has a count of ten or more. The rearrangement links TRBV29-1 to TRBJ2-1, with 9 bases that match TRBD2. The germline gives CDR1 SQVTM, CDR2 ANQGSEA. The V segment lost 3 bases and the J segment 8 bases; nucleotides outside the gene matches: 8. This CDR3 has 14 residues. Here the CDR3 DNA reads TGCAGCGTTGATAGGCGGGAGGGCATCTATGAGCAGTTCTTC. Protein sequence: CSVDRREGIYEQFF.

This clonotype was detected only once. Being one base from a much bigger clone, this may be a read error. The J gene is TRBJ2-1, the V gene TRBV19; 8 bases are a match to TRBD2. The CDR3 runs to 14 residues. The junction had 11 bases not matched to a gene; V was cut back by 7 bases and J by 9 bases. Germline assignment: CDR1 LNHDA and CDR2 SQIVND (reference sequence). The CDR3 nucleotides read TGTGCCAGTAAGCGACTAGCGTCTAGTCCTGAGCAGTTCTTC. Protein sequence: CASKRLASSPEQFF. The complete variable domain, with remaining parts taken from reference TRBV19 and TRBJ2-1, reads DGGITQSPKYLFRKEGQNVTLSCEQNLNHDAMYWYRQDPGQGLRLIYYSQIVNDFQKGDIAEGYSVSREKKESFPLTVTSAQKNPTAFYLCASKRLASSPEQFFGPGTRLTVL.

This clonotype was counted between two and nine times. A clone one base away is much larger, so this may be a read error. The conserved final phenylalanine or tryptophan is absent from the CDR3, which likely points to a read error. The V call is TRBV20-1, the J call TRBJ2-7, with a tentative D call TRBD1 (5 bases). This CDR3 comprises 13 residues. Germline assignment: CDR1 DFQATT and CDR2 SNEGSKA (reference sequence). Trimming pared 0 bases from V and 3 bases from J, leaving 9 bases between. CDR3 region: CSARDDSFYEQYL. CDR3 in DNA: TGCAGTGCTAGAGATGACAGCTTCTACGAGCAGTACCTC.

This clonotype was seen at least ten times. CDR3: CASSPAGPGYEQYF. CDR3 sequence (DNA): TGTGCCAGCAGCCCAGCCGGGCCGGGTTACGAGCAGTACTTC. The V and J genes are TRBV7-3 and TRBJ2-7; D gene uncertain. The germline V and J ends were trimmed by 5 bases and 4 bases, with 15 bases remaining between them. The CDR3 spans 14 residues. Per the germline V gene, CDR1 is SGHTA and CDR2 is FQGTGA.

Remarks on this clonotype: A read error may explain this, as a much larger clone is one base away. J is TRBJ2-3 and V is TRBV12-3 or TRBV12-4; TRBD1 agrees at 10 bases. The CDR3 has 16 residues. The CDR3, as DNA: TGTGCCAGCAGTTTCAGGGACAGGGGACGTACAGATACGAAGTATTTT. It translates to CASSFRDRGRTDTKYF.

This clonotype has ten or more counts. Here the CDR3 reads CSARAGRTQYF. The CDR3 nucleotides read TGCAGTGCTAGAGCCGGGCGGACCCAGTACTTC. The J gene is TRBJ2-5, the V gene TRBV20-1; D is ambiguous. This CDR3 has 11 amino acids. Germline V gene data show CDR1 as DFQATT and CDR2 as SNEGSKA (reference sequence). V was cut by 1 base and J by 7 bases, with 7 bases left in between.

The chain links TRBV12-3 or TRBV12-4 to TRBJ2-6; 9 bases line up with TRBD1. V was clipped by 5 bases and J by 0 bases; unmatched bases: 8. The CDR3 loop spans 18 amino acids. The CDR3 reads CASSITGGLSSGANVLTF. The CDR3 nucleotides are TGTGCCAGCAGTATAACAGGGGGCCTTTCCTCTGGGGCCAACGTCCTGACTTTC.

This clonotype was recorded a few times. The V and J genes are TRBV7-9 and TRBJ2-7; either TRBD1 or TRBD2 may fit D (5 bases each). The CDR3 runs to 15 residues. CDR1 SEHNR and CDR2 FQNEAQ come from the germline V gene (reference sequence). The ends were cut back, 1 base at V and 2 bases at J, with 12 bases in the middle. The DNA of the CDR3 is TGTGCCAGCAGCTTAGACGGGGACCCCACCTACGAGCAGTACTTC. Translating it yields CASSLDGDPTYEQYF. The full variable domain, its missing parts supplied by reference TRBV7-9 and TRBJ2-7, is DTGVSQNPRHKITKRGQNVTFRCDPISEHNRLYWYRQTLGQGPEFLTYFQNEAQLEKSRLLSDRFSAERPKGSFSTLEIQRTEQGDSAMYLCASSLDGDPTYEQYFGPGTRLTVT.

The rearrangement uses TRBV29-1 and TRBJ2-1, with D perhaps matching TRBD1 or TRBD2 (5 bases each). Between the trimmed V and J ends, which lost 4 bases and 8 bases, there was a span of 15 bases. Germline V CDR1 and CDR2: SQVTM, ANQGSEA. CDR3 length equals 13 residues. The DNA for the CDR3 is TGCAGCGTTGCGAAAGGGACCCAAGATGAGCAGTTCTTC. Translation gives CSVAKGTQDEQFF.

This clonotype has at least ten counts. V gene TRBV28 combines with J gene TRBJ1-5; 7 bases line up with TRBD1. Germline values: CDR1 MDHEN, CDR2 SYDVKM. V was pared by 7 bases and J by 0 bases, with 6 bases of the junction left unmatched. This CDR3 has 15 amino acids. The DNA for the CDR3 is TGTGCCAGCATGGGACAGTCGTATAGCAATCAGCCCCAGCATTTT. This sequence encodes CASMGQSYSNQPQHF.

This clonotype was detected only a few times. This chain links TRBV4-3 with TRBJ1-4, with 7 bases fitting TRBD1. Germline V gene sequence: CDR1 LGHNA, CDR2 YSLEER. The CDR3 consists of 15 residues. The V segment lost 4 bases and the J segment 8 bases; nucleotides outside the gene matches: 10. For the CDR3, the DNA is TGCGCCAGCAGCCCGTGGACAGGTCGGGACGAAAAACTGTTTTTT. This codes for CASSPWTGRDEKLFF.

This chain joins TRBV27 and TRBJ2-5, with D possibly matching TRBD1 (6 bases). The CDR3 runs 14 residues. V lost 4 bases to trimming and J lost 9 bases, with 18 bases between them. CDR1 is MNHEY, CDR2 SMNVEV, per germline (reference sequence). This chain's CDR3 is CASSYDIDTGPQYF. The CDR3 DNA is TGTGCCAGCAGTTACGACATAGACACAGGGCCCCAGTACTTC.

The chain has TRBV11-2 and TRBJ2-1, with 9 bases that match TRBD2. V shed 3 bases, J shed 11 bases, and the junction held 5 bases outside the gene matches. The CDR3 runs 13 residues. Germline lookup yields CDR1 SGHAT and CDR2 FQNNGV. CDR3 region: CASSLRREGQQFF. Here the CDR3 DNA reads TGTGCCAGCAGCTTGAGGCGGGAGGGCCAGCAGTTCTTC.